Detailed here is one TCR beta chain. Deletions cut 5 bases from V and 10 bases from J, with 11 bases between. This CDR3 spans 12 amino acids. Germline lookup yields CDR1 SGHAT and CDR2 FQNNGV. This entry is derived from a study of blood T cell repertoires in COVID-19. How the authors handled the data: The authors estimated nucleated cell counts from reference gene primer amplification. Measured with immunoSEQ multiplex PCR; TCRdb has only the in-frame clones, and not every one. V and J calls and clone size are copied from that table; D and trimming were computed from the DNA. The sample has about 49,000 clones; approximately 85% are singletons.

This chain connects TRBV11-2 to TRBJ1-4; D remains unclear. The sample comprised peripheral blood. The TCR originated in a human donor in a cohort sampled during active COVID-19. The CDR3 coding sequence is TGTGCCAGCAGCCCCCAGGAGGGAAAACTGTTTTTT. It yields the protein CASSPQEGKLFF.